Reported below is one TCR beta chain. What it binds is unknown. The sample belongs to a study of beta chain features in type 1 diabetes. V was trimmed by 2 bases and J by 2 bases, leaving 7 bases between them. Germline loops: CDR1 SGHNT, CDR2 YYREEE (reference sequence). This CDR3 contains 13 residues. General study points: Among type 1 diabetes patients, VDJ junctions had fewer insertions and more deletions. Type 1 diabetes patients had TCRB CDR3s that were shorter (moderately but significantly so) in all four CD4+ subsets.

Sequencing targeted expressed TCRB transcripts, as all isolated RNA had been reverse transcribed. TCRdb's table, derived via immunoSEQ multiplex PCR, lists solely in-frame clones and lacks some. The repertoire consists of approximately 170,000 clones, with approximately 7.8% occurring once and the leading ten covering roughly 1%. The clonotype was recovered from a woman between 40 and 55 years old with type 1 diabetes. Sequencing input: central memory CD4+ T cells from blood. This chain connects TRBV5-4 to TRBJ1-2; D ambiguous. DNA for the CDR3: TGTGCCAGCAGCTTTGCCGGGAACTATGGCTACACCTTC. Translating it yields CASSFAGNYGYTF.